This TCR beta chain came from a study of metastatic and nonmetastatic thyroid tumors. Across the whole study: Repertoires of blood and of tissue (tumor or nodule) from malignant and benign thyroid patients were compared. General study findings and limits: The study reportedly found significantly higher TCR beta diversity in malignant thyroid tumors than benign nodules, in blood and tumor.

Per the original data handling: Differences in CDR3 between clinicopathological groups were drawn on to build a classifier intended to discriminate distant-metastatic papillary thyroid cancer patients. From the PCR reads, TCRdb re-called clones with MiXCR. In this record, the V and J calls reflect TCRdb's handling and not the investigators' own analysis. Of tens of thousands of clones listed, 15% were seen once; the top ten hold 2.5% to 4%. Nobody among the patients had been given any treatment before thyroid surgery. This clone was counted ten times or more. What it binds is not known. The CDR3 totals 14 residues. The V gene lost 0 bases and the J gene lost 0 bases, with 3 bases spanning the gap. From germline, CDR1 is SEHNR and CDR2 FQNEAQ (reference sequence).

This receptor was identified in a female donor with papillary thyroid cancer or a benign thyroid nodule (not recorded which). Some clones in this sample may be carry-over from other donors' samples. V gene TRBV7-9 combines with J gene TRBJ2-4; no clear D. The sequencing sample was made of blood. This chain's CDR3 is CASSLALAKNIQYF. DNA of the CDR3: TGTGCCAGCAGCTTAGCATTAGCCAAAAACATTCAGTACTTC.